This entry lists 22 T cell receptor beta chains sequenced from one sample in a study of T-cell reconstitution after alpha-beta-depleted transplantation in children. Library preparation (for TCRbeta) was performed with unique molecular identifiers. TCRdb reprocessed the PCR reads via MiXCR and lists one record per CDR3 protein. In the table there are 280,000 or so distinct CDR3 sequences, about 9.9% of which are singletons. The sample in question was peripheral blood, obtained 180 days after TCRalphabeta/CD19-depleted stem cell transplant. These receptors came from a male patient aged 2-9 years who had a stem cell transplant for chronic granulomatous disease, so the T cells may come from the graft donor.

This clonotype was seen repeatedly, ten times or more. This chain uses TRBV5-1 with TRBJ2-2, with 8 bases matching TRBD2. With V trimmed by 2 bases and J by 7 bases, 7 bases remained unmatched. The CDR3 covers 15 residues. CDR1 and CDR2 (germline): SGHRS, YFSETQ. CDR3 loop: CASSFSGTGYGELFF. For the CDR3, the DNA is TGCGCCAGCAGCTTTAGCGGGACGGGCTACGGGGAGCTGTTTTTT.

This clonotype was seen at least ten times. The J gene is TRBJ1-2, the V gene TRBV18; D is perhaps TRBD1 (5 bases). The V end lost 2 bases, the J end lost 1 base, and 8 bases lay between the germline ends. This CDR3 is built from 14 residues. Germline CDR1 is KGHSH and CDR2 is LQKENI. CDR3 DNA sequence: TGTGCCAGCTCACCATCACAGGTTAACTATGGCTACACCTTC. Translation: CASSPSQVNYGYTF.

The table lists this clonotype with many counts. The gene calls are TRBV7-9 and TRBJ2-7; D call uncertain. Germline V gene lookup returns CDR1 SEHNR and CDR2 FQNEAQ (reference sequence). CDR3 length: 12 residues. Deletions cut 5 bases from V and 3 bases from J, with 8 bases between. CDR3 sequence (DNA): TGTGCCAGCAGCACGACCGTCTACGAGCAGTACTTC. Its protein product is CASSTTVYEQYF.

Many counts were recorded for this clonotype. The CDR3 nucleotides are TGTGCCAGCACCGACACGGTCCGCTACACCTTC. It encodes CASTDTVRYTF. This rearrangement joins TRBV28 to TRBJ1-2; D ambiguous. CDR1 and CDR2 (germline): MDHEN, SYDVKM. V shed 7 bases and J shed 9 bases, with 12 bases lying between them. There are 11 residues in the CDR3.

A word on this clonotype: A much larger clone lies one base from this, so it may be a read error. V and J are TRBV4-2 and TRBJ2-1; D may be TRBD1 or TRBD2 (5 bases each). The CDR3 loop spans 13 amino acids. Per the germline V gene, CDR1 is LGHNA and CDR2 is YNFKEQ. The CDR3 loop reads CVSSQGTHNEQFF. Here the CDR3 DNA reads TGTGTCAGCAGCCAAGGGACCCACAATGAGCAGTTCTTC.

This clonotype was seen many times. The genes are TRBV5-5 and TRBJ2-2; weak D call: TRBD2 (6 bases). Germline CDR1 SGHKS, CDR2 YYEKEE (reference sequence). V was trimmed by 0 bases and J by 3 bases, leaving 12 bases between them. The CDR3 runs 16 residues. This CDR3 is CASSLVAGSHTGELFF. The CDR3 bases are TGTGCCAGCAGCTTGGTAGCCGGGAGCCACACCGGGGAGCTGTTTTTT.

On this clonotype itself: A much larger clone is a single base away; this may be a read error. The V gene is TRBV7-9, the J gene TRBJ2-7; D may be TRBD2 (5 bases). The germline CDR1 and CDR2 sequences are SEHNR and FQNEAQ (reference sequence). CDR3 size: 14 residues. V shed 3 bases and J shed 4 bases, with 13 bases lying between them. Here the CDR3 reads CASSLEELKYEQYF. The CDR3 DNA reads TGTGCCAGCAGCTTGGAGGAGTTGAAATACGAGCAGTACTTC.

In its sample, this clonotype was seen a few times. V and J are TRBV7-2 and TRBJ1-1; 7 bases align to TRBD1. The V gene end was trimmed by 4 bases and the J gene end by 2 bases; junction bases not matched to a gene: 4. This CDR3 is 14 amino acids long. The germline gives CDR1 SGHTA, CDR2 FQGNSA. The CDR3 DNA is TGTGCCAGCAGCTCGGGACAGTATAACACTGAAGCTTTCTTT. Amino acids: CASSSGQYNTEAFF.

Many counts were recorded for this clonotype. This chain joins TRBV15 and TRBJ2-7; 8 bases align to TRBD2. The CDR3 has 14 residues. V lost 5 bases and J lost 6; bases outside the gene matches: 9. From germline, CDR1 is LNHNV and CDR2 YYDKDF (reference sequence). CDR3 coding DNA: TGTGCCACCAGCCCGACGGGGGGGGCTCCCGAGCAGTACTTC. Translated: CATSPTGGAPEQYF.

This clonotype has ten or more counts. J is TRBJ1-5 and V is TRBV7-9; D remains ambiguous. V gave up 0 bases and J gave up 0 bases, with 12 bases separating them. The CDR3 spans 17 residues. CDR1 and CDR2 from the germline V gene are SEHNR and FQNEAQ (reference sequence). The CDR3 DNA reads TGTGCCAGCAGCTTAGCACTCACTGGGTATAGCAATCAGCCCCAGCATTTT. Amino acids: CASSLALTGYSNQPQHF.

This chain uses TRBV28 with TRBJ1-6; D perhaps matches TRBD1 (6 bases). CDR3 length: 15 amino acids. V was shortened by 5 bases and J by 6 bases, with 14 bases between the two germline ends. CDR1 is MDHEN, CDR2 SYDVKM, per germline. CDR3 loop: CASSPPTGRNSPLHF. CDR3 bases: TGTGCCAGCAGTCCGCCCACAGGGCGTAATTCACCCCTCCACTTT.

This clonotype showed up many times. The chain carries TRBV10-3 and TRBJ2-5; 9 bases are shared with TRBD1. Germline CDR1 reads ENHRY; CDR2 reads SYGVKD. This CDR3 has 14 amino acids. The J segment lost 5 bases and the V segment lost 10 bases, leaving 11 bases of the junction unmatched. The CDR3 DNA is TGTGCCACTGCACAGGGGGCTTCTCTGGAGACCCAGTACTTC. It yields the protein CATAQGASLETQYF.

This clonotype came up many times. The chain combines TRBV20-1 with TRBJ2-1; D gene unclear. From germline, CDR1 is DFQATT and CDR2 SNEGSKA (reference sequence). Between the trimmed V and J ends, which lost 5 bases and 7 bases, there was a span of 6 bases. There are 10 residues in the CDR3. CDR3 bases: TGCAGTGCTGGGCGGAATGAGCAGTTCTTC. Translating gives CSAGRNEQFF.

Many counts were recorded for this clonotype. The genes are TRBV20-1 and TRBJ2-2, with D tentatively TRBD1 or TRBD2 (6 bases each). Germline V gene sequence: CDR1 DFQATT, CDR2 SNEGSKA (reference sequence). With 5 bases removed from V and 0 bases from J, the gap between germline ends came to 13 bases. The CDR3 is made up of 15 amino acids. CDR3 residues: CSAPSGGTNTGELFF. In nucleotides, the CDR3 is TGCAGTGCTCCCTCCGGGGGCACGAACACCGGGGAGCTGTTTTTT.

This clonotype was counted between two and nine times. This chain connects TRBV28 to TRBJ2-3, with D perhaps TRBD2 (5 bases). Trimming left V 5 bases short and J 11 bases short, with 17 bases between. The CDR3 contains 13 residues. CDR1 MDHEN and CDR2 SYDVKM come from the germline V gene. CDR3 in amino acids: CASSLPLRERQYF. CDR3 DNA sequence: TGTGCCAGCAGTCTCCCCCTTAGGGAGAGGCAGTATTTT.

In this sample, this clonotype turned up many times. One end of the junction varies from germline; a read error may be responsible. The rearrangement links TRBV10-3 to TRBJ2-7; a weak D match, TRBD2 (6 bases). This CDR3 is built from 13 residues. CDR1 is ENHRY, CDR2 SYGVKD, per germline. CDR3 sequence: CAISDPDLGTLIF. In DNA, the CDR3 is TGTGCCATCAGTGACCCGGATCTCGGGACTCTTATCTTC.

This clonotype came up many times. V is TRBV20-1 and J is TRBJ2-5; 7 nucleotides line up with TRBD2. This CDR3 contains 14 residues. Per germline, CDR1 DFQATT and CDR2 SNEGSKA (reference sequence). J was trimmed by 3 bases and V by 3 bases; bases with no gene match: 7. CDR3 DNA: TGCAGTGCTAGGGCCGGGACTACTAAAGAGACCCAGTACTTC. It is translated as CSARAGTTKETQYF.

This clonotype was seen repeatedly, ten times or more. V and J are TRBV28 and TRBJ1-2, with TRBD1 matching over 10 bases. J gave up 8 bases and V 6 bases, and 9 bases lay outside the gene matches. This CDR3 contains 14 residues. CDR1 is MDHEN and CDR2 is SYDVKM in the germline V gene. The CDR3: CASSSTGQGKGYTF. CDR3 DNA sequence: TGTGCCAGCAGCTCCACGGGACAGGGGAAGGGCTACACCTTC.

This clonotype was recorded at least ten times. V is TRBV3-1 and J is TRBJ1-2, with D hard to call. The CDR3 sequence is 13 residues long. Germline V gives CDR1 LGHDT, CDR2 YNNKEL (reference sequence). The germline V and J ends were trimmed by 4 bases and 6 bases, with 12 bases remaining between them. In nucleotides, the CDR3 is TGTGCCAGCAGCCGAGTGGTACTGGATGGCTACACCTTC. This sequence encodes CASSRVVLDGYTF.

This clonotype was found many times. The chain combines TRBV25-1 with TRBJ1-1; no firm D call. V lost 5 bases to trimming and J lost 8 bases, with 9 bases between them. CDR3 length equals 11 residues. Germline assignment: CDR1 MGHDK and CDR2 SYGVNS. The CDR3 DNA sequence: TGTGCCAGCAGTTCAAGGGCAGAAGCTTTCTTT. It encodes CASSSRAEAFF.

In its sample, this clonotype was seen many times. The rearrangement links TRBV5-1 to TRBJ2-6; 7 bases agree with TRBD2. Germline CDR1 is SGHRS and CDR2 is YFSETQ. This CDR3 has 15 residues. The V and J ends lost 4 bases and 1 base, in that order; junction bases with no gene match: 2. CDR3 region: CASSREGSGANVLTF. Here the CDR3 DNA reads TGCGCCAGCAGCAGGGAGGGGTCTGGGGCCAACGTCCTGACTTTC.

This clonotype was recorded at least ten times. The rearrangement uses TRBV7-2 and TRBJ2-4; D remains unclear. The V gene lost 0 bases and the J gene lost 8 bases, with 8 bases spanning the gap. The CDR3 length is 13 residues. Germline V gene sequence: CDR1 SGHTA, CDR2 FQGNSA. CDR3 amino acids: CASSLAVRDIQYF. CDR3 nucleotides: TGTGCCAGCAGCTTAGCGGTTAGGGACATTCAGTACTTC.